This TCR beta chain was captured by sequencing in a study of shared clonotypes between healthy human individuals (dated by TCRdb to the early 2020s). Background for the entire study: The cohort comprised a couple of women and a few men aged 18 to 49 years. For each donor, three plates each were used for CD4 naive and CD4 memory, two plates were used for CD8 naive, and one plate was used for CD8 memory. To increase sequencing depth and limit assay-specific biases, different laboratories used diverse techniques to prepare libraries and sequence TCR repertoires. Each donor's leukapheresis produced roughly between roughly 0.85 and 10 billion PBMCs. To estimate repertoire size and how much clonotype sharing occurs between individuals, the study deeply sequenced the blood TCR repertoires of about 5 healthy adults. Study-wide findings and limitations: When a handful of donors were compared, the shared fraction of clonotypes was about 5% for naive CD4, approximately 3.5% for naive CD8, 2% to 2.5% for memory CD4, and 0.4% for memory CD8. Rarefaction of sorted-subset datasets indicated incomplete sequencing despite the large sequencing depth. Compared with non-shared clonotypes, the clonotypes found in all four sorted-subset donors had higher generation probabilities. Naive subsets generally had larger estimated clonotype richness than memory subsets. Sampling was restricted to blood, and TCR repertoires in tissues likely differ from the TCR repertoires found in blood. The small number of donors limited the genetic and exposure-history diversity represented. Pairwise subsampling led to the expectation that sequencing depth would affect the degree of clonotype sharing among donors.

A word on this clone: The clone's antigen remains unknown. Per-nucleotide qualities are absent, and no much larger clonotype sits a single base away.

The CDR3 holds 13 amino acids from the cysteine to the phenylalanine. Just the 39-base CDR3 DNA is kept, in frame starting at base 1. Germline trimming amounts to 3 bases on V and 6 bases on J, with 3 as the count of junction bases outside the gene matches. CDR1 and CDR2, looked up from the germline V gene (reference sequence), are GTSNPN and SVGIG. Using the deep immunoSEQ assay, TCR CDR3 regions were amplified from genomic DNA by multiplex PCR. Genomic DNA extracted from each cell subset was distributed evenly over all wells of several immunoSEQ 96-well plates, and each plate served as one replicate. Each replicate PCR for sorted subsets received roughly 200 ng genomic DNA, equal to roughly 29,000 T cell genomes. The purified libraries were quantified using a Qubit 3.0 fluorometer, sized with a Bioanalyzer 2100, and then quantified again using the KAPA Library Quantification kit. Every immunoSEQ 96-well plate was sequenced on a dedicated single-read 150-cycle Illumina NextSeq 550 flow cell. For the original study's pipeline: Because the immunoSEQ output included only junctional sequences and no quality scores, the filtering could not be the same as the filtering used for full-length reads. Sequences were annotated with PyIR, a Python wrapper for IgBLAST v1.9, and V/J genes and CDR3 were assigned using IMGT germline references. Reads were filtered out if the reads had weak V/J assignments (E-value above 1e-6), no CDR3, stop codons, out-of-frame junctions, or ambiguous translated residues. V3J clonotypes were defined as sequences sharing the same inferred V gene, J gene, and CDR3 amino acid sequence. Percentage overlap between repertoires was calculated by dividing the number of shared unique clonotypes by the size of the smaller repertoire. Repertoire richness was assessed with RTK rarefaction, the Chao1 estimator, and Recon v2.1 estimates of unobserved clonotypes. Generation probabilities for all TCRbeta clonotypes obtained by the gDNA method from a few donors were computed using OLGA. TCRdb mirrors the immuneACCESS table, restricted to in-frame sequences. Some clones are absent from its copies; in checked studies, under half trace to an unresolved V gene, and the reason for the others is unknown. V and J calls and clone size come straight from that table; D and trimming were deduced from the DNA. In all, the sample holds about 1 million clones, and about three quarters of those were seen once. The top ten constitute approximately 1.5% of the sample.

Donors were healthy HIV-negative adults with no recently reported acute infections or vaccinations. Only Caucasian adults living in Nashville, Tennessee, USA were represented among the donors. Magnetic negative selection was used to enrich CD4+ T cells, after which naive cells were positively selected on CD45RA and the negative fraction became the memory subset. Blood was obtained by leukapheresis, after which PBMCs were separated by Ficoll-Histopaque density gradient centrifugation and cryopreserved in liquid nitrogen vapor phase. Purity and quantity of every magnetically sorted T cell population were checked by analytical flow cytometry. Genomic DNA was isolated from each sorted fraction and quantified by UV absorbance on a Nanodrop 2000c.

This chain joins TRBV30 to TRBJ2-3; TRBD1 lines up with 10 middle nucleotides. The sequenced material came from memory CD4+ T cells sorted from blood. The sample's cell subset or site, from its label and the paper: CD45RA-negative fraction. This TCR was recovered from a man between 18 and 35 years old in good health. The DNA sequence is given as TGTGCCTGGAGCGACAGGGGGCCGGATACGCAGTATTTT. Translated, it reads CAWSDRGPDTQYF.